Listed below are T cell receptor beta chains from one sample, sequenced in a study of cytomegalovirus exposure and HLA in healthy donors. Clones were sequenced by immunoSEQ multiplex PCR, and TCRdb holds only the in-frame ones, with some missing. Seen here are about 180,000 clones, about three quarters observed once, and the top ten hold less than 3%. The material sequenced was PBMCs. Source of these receptors: a female donor in good health and CMV-seronegative. Both conserved end residues are part of each CDR3. Fields, in order: J gene, D gene, clone size, V gene, CDR3 protein, CDR3 DNA. The D gene is left open where the match is weak. Expanded clones are given a class, and other clones once, few, many or no size at all.

J gene: TRBJ2-7
D gene: TRBD2
clone size: -
V gene: TRBV7-3
CDR3 protein: CASSSTPGLAGGKPYEQYF
CDR3 DNA: TGTGCCAGCAGCTCGACACCCGGACTAGCGGGAGGAAAACCCTACGAGCAGTACTTC

J gene: TRBJ2-7
D gene: -
clone size: -
V gene: TRBV29-1
CDR3 protein: CSVSDRPSYEQYF
CDR3 DNA: TGCAGCGTTTCGGACAGACCTTCCTACGAGCAGTACTTC

J gene: TRBJ1-5
D gene: TRBD1
clone size: -
V gene: TRBV15
CDR3 protein: CATSGTGAQHF
CDR3 DNA: TGTGCCACCAGCGGGACAGGGGCACAGCATTTT

J gene: TRBJ2-7
D gene: -
clone size: once
V gene: TRBV14
CDR3 protein: CASSQVYWYEQYF
CDR3 DNA: TGTGCCAGCAGCCAAGTTTACTGGTACGAGCAGTACTTC

J gene: TRBJ2-1
D gene: -
clone size: -
V gene: TRBV29-1
CDR3 protein: CSVVTYNEQFF
CDR3 DNA: TGCAGCGTGGTTACATACAATGAGCAGTTCTTC

J gene: TRBJ1-2
D gene: -
clone size: -
V gene: TRBV18
CDR3 protein: CASSPQGGFANYGYTF
CDR3 DNA: TGTGCCAGCTCACCGCAAGGAGGGTTTGCGAACTATGGCTACACCTTC

J gene: TRBJ1-4
D gene: TRBD1
clone size: -
V gene: TRBV18
CDR3 protein: CASSPRTGVNEKLFF
CDR3 DNA: TGTGCCAGCTCACCCCGGACAGGGGTTAATGAAAAACTGTTTTTT

J gene: TRBJ2-2
D gene: TRBD1
clone size: few
V gene: TRBV30
CDR3 protein: CAWSAQGAWTGELFF
CDR3 DNA: TGTGCCTGGAGTGCACAGGGGGCGTGGACCGGGGAGCTGTTTTTT

J gene: TRBJ2-7
D gene: -
clone size: -
V gene: TRBV4-3
CDR3 protein: CASSQDYGGTYEQYF
CDR3 DNA: TGCGCCAGCAGCCAAGATTATGGGGGGACCTACGAGCAGTACTTC

J gene: TRBJ2-3
D gene: TRBD2
clone size: -
V gene: TRBV4-1
CDR3 protein: CASSRASGRPSPDTQYF
CDR3 DNA: TGCGCCAGCAGCCGGGCTAGCGGGAGGCCATCGCCAGATACGCAGTATTTT

J gene: TRBJ1-1
D gene: -
clone size: -
V gene: TRBV27
CDR3 protein: CASSPLTGHTEAFF
CDR3 DNA: TGTGCCAGCAGCCCTTTGACGGGTCATACTGAAGCTTTCTTT

J gene: TRBJ2-5
D gene: TRBD1
clone size: few
V gene: TRBV7-9
CDR3 protein: CASSSSRGTPWTQYF
CDR3 DNA: TGTGCCAGCAGCTCGAGCAGGGGGACGCCCTGGACCCAGTACTTC

J gene: TRBJ2-1
D gene: TRBD2
clone size: -
V gene: TRBV13
CDR3 protein: CASSLTSGRAYVYNEQFF
CDR3 DNA: TGTGCCAGCAGCTTGACTAGCGGGAGAGCGTACGTCTACAATGAGCAGTTCTTC

J gene: TRBJ1-1
D gene: -
clone size: -
V gene: TRBV19
CDR3 protein: CASAGGWNTEAFF
CDR3 DNA: TGTGCCAGTGCAGGAGGGTGGAACACTGAAGCTTTCTTT

J gene: TRBJ1-5
D gene: TRBD1
clone size: -
V gene: TRBV28
CDR3 protein: CASSSSAFGTGVPDAQHF
CDR3 DNA: TGTGCCAGCAGTTCTTCCGCCTTCGGGACAGGGGTCCCTGATGCCCAGCATTTT

J gene: TRBJ2-5
D gene: -
clone size: -
V gene: TRBV7-2
CDR3 protein: CASSLAGSAGETQYF
CDR3 DNA: TGTGCCAGCAGCTTAGCTGGGAGCGCGGGGGAGACCCAGTACTTC

J gene: TRBJ1-1
D gene: -
clone size: -
V gene: TRBV5-1
CDR3 protein: CASSTDAMGHTEAFF
CDR3 DNA: TGCGCCAGCAGCACGGACGCCATGGGGCACACTGAAGCTTTCTTT

J gene: TRBJ2-4
D gene: TRBD2
clone size: -
V gene: TRBV5-6
CDR3 protein: CASSSLAEYF
CDR3 DNA: TGTGCCAGCAGCTCCCTAGCGGAGTACTTC

J gene: TRBJ2-2
D gene: -
clone size: -
V gene: TRBV2
CDR3 protein: CASSQTVTGELFF
CDR3 DNA: TGTGCCAGCAGTCAAACAGTCACCGGGGAGCTGTTTTTT

J gene: TRBJ2-7
D gene: -
clone size: -
V gene: TRBV21-1
CDR3 protein: CASSRDRARTYEQYF
CDR3 DNA: TGTGCCAGCAGCCGAGACAGGGCTCGCACCTACGAGCAGTACTTC

J gene: TRBJ2-1
D gene: -
clone size: -
V gene: TRBV29-1
CDR3 protein: CSVERATPTGNEQFF
CDR3 DNA: TGCAGCGTTGAACGAGCGACTCCCACGGGGAATGAGCAGTTCTTC

J gene: TRBJ2-5
D gene: TRBD2
clone size: -
V gene: TRBV9
CDR3 protein: CASCRSGTYQETQYF
CDR3 DNA: TGTGCCAGCTGCCGTAGCGGGACGTACCAAGAGACCCAGTACTTC

J gene: TRBJ2-7
D gene: TRBD2
clone size: -
V gene: TRBV19
CDR3 protein: CASRVSGSSYEQYF
CDR3 DNA: TGTGCCAGTAGGGTCAGCGGGAGCTCCTACGAGCAGTACTTC

J gene: TRBJ2-7
D gene: TRBD2
clone size: -
V gene: TRBV7-2
CDR3 protein: CASSLGGGGRGYEQYF
CDR3 DNA: TGTGCCAGCAGCTTAGGTGGGGGCGGGAGGGGATACGAGCAGTACTTC

J gene: TRBJ2-7
D gene: -
clone size: -
V gene: TRBV18
CDR3 protein: CASSPMGWAPSSYEQYF
CDR3 DNA: TGTGCCAGCTCACCAATGGGCTGGGCCCCGAGCTCCTACGAGCAGTACTTC

J gene: TRBJ2-5
D gene: TRBD2
clone size: -
V gene: TRBV4-1
CDR3 protein: CASSQEPGGEYF
CDR3 DNA: TGCGCCAGCAGCCAAGAGCCCGGGGGGGAGTACTTC

J gene: TRBJ1-3
D gene: -
clone size: -
V gene: TRBV9
CDR3 protein: CASSVMTDSGNTIYF
CDR3 DNA: TGTGCCAGCAGCGTAATGACAGACTCTGGAAACACCATATATTTT

J gene: TRBJ1-1
D gene: -
clone size: -
V gene: TRBV7-9
CDR3 protein: CASSRLLQKNTEAFF
CDR3 DNA: TGTGCCAGCAGCCGCCTTTTACAGAAAAACACTGAAGCTTTCTTT